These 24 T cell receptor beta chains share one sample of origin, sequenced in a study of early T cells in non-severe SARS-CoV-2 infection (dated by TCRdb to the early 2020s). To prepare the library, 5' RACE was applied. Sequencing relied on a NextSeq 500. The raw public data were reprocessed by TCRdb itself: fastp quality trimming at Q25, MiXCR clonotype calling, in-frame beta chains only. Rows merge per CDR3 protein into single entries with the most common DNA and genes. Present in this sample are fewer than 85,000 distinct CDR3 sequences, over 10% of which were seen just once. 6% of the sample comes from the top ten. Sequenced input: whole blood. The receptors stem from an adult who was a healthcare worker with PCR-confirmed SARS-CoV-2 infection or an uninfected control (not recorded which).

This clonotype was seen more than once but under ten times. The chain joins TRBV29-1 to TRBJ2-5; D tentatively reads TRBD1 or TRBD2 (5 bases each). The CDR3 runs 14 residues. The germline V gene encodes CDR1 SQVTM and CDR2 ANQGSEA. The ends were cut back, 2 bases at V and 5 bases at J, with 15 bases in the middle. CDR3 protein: CSVELDVGPETQYF. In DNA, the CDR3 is TGCAGCGTTGAATTGGACGTGGGACCCGAGACCCAGTACTTC.

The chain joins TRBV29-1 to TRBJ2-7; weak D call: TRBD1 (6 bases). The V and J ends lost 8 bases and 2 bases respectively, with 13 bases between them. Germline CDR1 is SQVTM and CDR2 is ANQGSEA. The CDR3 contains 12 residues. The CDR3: CSFTRDTYEQYF. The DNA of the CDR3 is TGCAGCTTCACCCGGGACACCTACGAGCAGTACTTC.

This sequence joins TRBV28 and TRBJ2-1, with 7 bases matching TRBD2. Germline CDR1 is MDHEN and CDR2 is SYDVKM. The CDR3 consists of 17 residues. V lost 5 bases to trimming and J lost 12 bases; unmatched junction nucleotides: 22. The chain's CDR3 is CASSTPLLSSGPPGQFF. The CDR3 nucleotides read TGTGCCAGCAGTACCCCCCTCCTCTCTAGCGGTCCCCCGGGGCAGTTCTTC.

CDR3 sequence reads: CASSEVRQVTGELFF. DNA for the CDR3: TGTGCCAGCAGTGAAGTACGACAAGTGACCGGGGAGCTGTTTTTT. The chain employs TRBV2 and TRBJ2-2; D uncertain. Trimming removed 1 base at V and 5 bases at J, with 11 bases between. Germline V gene lookup returns CDR1 SNHLY and CDR2 FYNNEI. The CDR3 contains 15 residues.

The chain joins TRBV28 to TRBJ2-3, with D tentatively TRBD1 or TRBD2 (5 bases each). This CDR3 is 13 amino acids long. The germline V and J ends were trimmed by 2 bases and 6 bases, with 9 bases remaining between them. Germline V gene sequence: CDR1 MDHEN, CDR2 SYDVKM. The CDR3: CASSLQGADTQYF. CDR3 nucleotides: TGTGCCAGCAGTTTACAGGGAGCGGATACGCAGTATTTT.

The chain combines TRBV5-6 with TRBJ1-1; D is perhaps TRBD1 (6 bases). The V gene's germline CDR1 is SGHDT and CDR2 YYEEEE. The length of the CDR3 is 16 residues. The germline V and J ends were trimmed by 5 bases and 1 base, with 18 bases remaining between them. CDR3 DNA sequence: TGTGCCAGCAGTCACCGACAGAGGGGGTGGAACACTGAAGCTTTCTTT. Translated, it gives CASSHRQRGWNTEAFF.

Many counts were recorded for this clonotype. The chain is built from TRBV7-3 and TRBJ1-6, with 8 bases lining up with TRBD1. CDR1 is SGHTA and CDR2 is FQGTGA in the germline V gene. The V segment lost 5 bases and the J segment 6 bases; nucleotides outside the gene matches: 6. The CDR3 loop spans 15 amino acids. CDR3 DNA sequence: TGTGCCAGCAGCCCCAGTGGACAGGGTAATTCACCCCTCCACTTT. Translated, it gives CASSPSGQGNSPLHF. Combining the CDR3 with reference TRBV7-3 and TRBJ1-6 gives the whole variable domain GAGVSQTPSNKVTEKGKYVELRCDPISGHTALYWYRQSLGQGPEFLIYFQGTGAADDSGLPNDRFFAVRPEGSVSTLKIQRTERGDSAVYLCASSPSGQGNSPLHFGNGTRLTVT.

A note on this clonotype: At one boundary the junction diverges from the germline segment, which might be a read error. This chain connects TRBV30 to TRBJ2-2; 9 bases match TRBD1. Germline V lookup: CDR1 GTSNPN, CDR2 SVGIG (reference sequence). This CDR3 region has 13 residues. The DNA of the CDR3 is TGTGTCTGGACAGGGGTGAACACCGGGGAGCTGTTTTTT. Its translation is CVWTGVNTGELFF.

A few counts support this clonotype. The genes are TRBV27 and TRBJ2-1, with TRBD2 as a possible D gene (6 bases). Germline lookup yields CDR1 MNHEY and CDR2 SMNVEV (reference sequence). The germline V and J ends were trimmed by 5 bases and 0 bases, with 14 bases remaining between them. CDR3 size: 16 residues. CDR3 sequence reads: CASSGVAGNSYNEQFF. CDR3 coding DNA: TGTGCCAGCAGTGGGGTGGCGGGAAACTCCTACAATGAGCAGTTCTTC.

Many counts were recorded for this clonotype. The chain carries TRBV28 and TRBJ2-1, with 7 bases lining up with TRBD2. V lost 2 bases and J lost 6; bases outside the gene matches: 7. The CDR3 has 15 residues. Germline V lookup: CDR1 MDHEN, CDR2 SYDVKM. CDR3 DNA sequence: TGTGCCAGCAGTTTACGCGGGAGTGGGCTCAATGAGCAGTTCTTC. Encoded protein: CASSLRGSGLNEQFF.

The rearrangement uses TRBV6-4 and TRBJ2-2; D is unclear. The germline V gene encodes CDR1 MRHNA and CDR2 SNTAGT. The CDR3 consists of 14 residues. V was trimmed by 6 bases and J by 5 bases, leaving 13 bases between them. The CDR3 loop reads CASRREGRTGELFF. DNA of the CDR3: TGTGCCAGCAGGCGAGAAGGTAGAACCGGGGAGCTGTTTTTT.

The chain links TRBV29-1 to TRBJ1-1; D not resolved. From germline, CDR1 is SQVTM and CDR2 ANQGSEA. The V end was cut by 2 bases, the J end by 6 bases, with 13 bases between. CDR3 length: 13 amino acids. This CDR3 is CSVESDPGAEAFF. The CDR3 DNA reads TGCAGCGTTGAATCCGACCCCGGCGCTGAAGCTTTCTTT.

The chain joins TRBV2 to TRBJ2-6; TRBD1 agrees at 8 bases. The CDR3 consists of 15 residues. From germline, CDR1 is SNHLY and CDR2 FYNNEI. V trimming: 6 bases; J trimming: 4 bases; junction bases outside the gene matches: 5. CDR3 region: CASRQGAGGANVLTF. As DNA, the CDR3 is TGTGCCAGCAGGCAGGGGGCTGGAGGGGCCAACGTCCTGACTTTC. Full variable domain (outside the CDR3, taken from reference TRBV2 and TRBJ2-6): EPEVTQTPSHQVTQMGQEVILRCVPISNHLYFYWYRQILGQKVEFLVSFYNNEISEKSEIFDDQFSVERPDGSNFTLKIRSTKLEDSAMYFCASRQGAGGANVLTFGAGSRLTVL.

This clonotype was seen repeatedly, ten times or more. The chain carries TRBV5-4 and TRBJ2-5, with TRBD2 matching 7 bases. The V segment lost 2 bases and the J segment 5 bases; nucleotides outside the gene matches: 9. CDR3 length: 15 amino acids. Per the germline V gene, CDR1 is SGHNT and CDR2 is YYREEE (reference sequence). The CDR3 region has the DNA TGTGCCAGCAGCTTAGCGGGGAGCTTAGGGGAGACCCAGTACTTC. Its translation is CASSLAGSLGETQYF.

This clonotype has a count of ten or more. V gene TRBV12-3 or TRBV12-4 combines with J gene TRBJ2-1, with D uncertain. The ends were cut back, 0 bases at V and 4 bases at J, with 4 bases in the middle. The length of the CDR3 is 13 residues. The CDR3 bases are TGTGCCAGCAGTTTAGCACAGTACAATGAGCAGTTCTTC. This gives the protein CASSLAQYNEQFF.

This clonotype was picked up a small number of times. The CDR3 protein is CSAPRGHGGYQETQYF. CDR3 nucleotide sequence: TGCAGTGCCCCACGGGGTCACGGGGGGTACCAAGAGACCCAGTACTTC. This rearrangement joins TRBV20-1 to TRBJ2-5; 7 bases line up with TRBD2. The V gene end was trimmed by 6 bases and the J gene end by 0 bases; junction bases not matched to a gene: 13. Germline loops: CDR1 DFQATT, CDR2 SNEGSKA (reference sequence). The CDR3 covers 16 residues.

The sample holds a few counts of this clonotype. The CDR3 DNA sequence: TGTGCCAGCAGCTTAAGGCTAGCGGGAGAATACGAGCAGTACTTC. This gives the protein CASSLRLAGEYEQYF. The gene calls are TRBV7-2 and TRBJ2-7, with 10 positions matching TRBD2. After removal of 2 bases from V and 4 bases from J, the junction contained 5 bases not matched to a gene. In germline, CDR1 is SGHTA, CDR2 FQGNSA. The CDR3 is 15 amino acids.

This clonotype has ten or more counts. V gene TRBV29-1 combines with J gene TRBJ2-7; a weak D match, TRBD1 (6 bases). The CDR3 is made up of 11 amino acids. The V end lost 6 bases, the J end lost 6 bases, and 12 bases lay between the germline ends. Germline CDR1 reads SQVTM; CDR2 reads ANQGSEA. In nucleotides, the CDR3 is TGCAGCGTGGGAACAGGGTCCGAGCAGTACTTC. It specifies CSVGTGSEQYF.

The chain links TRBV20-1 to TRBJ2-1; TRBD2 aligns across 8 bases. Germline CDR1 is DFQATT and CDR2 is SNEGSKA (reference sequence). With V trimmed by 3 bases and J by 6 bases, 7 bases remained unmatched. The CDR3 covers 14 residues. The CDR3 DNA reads TGCAGTGCTAGCTATAGCGGGATGTTCAATGAGCAGTTCTTC. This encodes CSASYSGMFNEQFF.

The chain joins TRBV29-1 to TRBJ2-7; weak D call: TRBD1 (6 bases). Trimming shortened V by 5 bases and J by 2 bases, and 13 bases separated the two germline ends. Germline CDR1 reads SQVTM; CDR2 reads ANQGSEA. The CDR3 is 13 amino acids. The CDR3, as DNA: TGCAGCGTTATTAAGGCAGGGGCCTACGAGCAGTACTTC. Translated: CSVIKAGAYEQYF.

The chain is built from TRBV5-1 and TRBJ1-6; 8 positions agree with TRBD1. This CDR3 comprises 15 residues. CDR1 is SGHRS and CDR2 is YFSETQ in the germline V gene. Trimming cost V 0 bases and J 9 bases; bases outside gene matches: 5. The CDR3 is CASSLAGTGASPLHF. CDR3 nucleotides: TGCGCCAGCAGCTTGGCCGGGACAGGTGCTTCACCCCTCCACTTT.

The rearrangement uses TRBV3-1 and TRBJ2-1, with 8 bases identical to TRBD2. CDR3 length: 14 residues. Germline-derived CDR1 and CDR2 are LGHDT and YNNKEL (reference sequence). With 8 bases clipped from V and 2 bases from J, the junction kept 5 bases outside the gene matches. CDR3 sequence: CASATGGPYNEQFF. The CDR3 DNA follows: TGTGCCAGCGCAACGGGAGGGCCCTACAATGAGCAGTTCTTC.

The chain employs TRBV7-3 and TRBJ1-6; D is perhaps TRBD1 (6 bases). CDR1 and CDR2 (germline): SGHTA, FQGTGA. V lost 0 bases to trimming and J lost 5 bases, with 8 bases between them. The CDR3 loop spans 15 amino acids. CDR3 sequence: CASSLTPGDNSPLHF. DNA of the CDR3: TGTGCCAGCAGCTTAACGCCAGGGGATAATTCACCCCTCCACTTT.

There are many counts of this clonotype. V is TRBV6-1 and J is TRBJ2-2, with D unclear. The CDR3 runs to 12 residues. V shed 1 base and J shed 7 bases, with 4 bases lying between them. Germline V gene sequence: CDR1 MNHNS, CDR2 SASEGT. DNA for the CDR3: TGTGCCAGCAGTGAAGTCTACGGGGAGCTGTTTTTT. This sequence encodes CASSEVYGELFF.